Listed here is a single T cell receptor beta chain. Its antigen is unidentified. This sample was included in a study of cytomegalovirus exposure and HLA in healthy donors. This CDR3 is built from 17 residues. Germline trimming cut 3 bases from V and 7 bases from J; bases unmatched to any gene: 15. Per the germline V gene, CDR1 is LGHNA and CDR2 is YSLEER. Primers for the PCR totalled 60 Vbeta and 13 Jbeta. Assay used: immunoSEQ multiplex PCR; TCRdb lists only in-frame clones, some missing. The profile shows about 200,000 clones, about 80% of them singletons. Study findings and constraints: Because they were indistinguishable, some V segments, including TRBV6-2 and TRBV6-3, were excluded. Later on, a genetic analysis was performed. It linked a missense variant in DCLRE1C with V- and J-gene trimming of TCR beta.

This rearrangement joins TRBV4-3 to TRBJ2-7; 10 bases align to TRBD2. Sample: PBMCs. This TCR derives from a girl aged 10 to 17 in good health and CMV-seronegative. The CDR3 loop reads CASSHNLAGAQGGEQYF. For the CDR3, the DNA is TGCGCCAGCAGCCACAACCTAGCGGGGGCCCAAGGAGGGGAGCAGTACTTC.